This TCR beta chain is drawn from a study of CD8 T cells in ankylosing spondylitis. Findings and caveats of the study: In ankylosing spondylitis blood, a motif of seven to nine highly homologous TCR beta variants appeared characteristic.

The table lists this clonotype with many counts. What it binds is unknown. TCRdb re-derived calls from the 5' RACE reads in MiXCR, one entry per CDR3 protein. The sample holds some 240,000 distinct CDR3 sequences, approximately 7.4% seen once. The CDR3 is 15 amino acids. The J segment lost 6 bases and the V segment lost 1 base, leaving 7 bases of the junction unmatched. Germline CDR1 and CDR2: MNHEY and SVGEGT. This sequence was found in a male donor with ankylosing spondylitis. The J gene is TRBJ1-1, the V gene TRBV6-2 or TRBV6-3, with 8 nucleotides matching TRBD1. The sequencing input was blood, either unsorted or a sorted T cell fraction (not recorded which). The CDR3 bases are TGTGCCAGCAGTTACTTGGGACAGGTTGTGCCTGAAGCTTTCTTT. It encodes CASSYLGQVVPEAFF.